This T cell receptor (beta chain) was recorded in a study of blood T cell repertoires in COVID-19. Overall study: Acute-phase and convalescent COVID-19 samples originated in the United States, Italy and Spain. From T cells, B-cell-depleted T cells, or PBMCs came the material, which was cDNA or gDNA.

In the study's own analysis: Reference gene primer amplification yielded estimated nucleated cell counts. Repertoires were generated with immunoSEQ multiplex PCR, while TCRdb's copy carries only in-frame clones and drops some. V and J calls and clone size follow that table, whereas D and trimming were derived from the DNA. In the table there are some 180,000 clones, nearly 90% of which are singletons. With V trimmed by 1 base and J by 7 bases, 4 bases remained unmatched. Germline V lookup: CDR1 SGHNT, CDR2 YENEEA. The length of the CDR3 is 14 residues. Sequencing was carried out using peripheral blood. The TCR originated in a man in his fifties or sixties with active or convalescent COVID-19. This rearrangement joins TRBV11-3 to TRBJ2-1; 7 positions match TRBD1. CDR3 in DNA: TGTGCCAGCAGCTTAGGAGGGGGCGGAAATGAGCAGTTCTTC. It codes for CASSLGGGGNEQFF. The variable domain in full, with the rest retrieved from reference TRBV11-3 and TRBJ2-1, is EAGVVQSPRYKIIEKKQPVAFWCNPISGHNTLYWYLQNLGQGPELLIRYENEEAVDDSQLPKDRFSAERLKGVDSTLKIQPAELGDSAVYLCASSLGGGGNEQFFGPGTRLTVL.